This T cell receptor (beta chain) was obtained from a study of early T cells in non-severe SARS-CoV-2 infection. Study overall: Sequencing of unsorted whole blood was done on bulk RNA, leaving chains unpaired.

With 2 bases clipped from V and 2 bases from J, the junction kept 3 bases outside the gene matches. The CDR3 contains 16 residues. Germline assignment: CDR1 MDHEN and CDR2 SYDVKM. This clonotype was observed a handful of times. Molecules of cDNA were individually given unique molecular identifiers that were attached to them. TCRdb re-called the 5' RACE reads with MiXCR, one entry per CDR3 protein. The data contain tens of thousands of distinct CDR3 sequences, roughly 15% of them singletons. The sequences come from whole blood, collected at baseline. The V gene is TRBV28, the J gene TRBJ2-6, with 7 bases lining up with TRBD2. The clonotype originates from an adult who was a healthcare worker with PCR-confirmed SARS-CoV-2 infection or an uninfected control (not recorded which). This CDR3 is CASSLAGDPGANVLTF. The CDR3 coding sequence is TGTGCCAGCAGTTTAGCGGGAGACCCTGGGGCCAACGTCCTGACTTTC.